The T cell receptor beta chain under discussion was sequenced for a study of T cell repertoires in aging, cancer and after chemotherapy. TRB rearrangements spanning V, D and J were amplified using mixed TRB-A/B primers. MiXCR, applied by TCRdb to the multiplex PCR reads, yields one record per CDR3 protein. The sample holds 2,500 to 3,500 distinct CDR3 sequences; around a quarter are singletons and the top ten take approximately 32%. Amplification of TCR beta used genomic DNA extracted from peripheral blood. Trimming left V 6 bases short and J 2 bases short, with 23 bases between. The V gene's germline CDR1 is KGHDR and CDR2 SFDVKD. The CDR3 is made up of 18 amino acids.

Sequenced input: blood. The rearrangement joins TRBV24-1 to TRBJ2-3; the D is unclear. The receptor was derived from a human donor with a solid tumor. CDR3 region: CATSSFRGPYGPTDTQYF. For the CDR3, the DNA is TGTGCCACCAGTTCGTTTCGCGGCCCATATGGACCCACAGATACGCAGTATTTT.